This TCR beta chain was obtained from a study of regulatory T cells in long-lasting Graves disease. Study outcomes and limitations: Persistent disease was associated with favored TRBV28 usage and with favored use of TRBJ1-2 and TRBJ2-5.

Arm-PCR with iRepertoire HTBI primers amplified the CDR3 regions for these TCR beta libraries. In the source study's methods: From all samples, identification returned some 13 TRBJ and approximately 67 TRBV segments. TCRdb re-analysed the multiplex PCR reads in MiXCR, keeping a single row per CDR3 protein. The authors' filters were not applied to this entry. The table records 250,000 to 400,000 distinct CDR3 sequences, about a sixth of them present only once. Sample time point: newly diagnosed GD, antithyroid drugs for less than 3 months. RNA from PBMCs was the source of the TCR library. American Thyroid Association guidelines defined how Graves' disease was diagnosed. Trimming took off 3 bases at V and 10 bases at J, with 16 bases between the two ends. CDR3 length: 14 residues. Germline V gene lookup returns CDR1 ENHRY and CDR2 SYGVKD. Points on this clonotype: Its target is not known. It is likely a read error: a sequence one base away is far more abundant.

V gene TRBV10-3 combines with J gene TRBJ2-1, with D hard to call. This clonotype was sampled from a female donor with Graves disease. Specimen: peripheral blood mononuclear cells (PBMCs), collected at new diagnosis, from a patient treated with antithyroid drugs. The CDR3 DNA follows: TGTGCCATCAGTGAATATAAGGGTTCTTACGAGCAGTTCTTC. Amino acids: CAISEYKGSYEQFF.